This entry lists 13 T cell receptor beta chains sequenced from one sample in a study of T cells after yellow fever vaccination. TCRdb itself ran the 5' RACE reads through MiXCR, one entry per CDR3 protein. The top ten clones hold more than 15% of a sample with around 400,000 distinct CDR3 sequences, about 9.9% of them seen once. Sequenced here: PBMCs, sampled on the day of the first yellow fever vaccination. The receptor set was obtained from a man aged 18 to 29 who received the YFV17D yellow fever vaccine.

The rearrangement links TRBV4-1 to TRBJ2-3, with 10 bases aligning to TRBD1. The CDR3 is 15 amino acids. The germline gives CDR1 MGHRA, CDR2 YSYEKL. With 4 bases clipped from V and 3 bases from J, the junction kept 4 bases outside the gene matches. The CDR3 here is CASSLRQGATDTQYF. Here the CDR3 DNA reads TGCGCCAGCAGCCTCCGACAGGGGGCGACAGATACGCAGTATTTT.

This clonotype was detected many times. The chain employs TRBV9 and TRBJ1-1; no reliable D call. Deletions cut 0 bases from V and 2 bases from J, with 8 bases between. Per the germline V gene, CDR1 is SGDLS and CDR2 is YYNGEE. The CDR3 totals 14 residues. The CDR3 DNA is TGTGCCAGCAGCGTAGCCGGCAAAAACACTGAAGCTTTCTTT. Residues: CASSVAGKNTEAFF. Based on the CDR3 plus reference TRBV9 and TRBJ1-1, the full variable domain is DSGVTQTPKHLITATGQRVTLRCSPRSGDLSVYWYQQSLDQGLQFLIQYYNGEERAKGNILERFSAQQFPDLHSELNLSSLELGDSALYFCASSVAGKNTEAFFGQGTRLTVV.

This chain joins TRBV10-3 and TRBJ2-2, with D perhaps matching TRBD1 (6 bases). The CDR3 totals 14 residues. CDR1 and CDR2 from the germline V gene are ENHRY and SYGVKD. V lost 10 bases, J lost 4 bases, and 16 bases lay in between. CDR3 in amino acids: CATTQGQVTGELFF. The CDR3 nucleotides read TGTGCCACCACACAGGGTCAGGTCACCGGGGAGCTGTTTTTT.

The V gene is TRBV10-3, the J gene TRBJ2-5, with no clear D. Trimming removed 0 bases from V and 5 bases from J, with 7 bases in between. This CDR3 has 13 residues. Per germline, CDR1 ENHRY and CDR2 SYGVKD. As DNA, the CDR3 is TGTGCCATCAGTGAGTCAGGCGCGGAGACCCAGTACTTC. The encoded protein is CAISESGAETQYF.

This clonotype was counted a few times. The genes are TRBV2 and TRBJ1-4; unclear D gene. The V gene lost 8 bases and the J gene lost 14 bases, with 15 bases spanning the gap. The germline V gene encodes CDR1 SNHLY and CDR2 FYNNEI. There are 11 residues in the CDR3. The DNA for the CDR3 is TGTGCCAGCCAAGGACTCCTACGGCTGTTTTTT. As protein: CASQGLLRLFF. The full variable domain, in which reference TRBV2 and TRBJ1-4 provide the parts outside the CDR3, is EPEVTQTPSHQVTQMGQEVILRCVPISNHLYFYWYRQILGQKVEFLVSFYNNEISEKSEIFDDQFSVERPDGSNFTLKIRSTKLEDSAMYFCASQGLLRLFFGSGTQLSVL.

J is TRBJ2-3 and V is TRBV7-9, with TRBD1 identical over 8 bases. From germline, CDR1 is SEHNR and CDR2 FQNEAQ (reference sequence). With V trimmed by 10 bases and J by 5 bases, 14 bases remained unmatched. This CDR3 is 15 amino acids long. CDR3: CATHWTGKLLDTQYF. DNA of the CDR3: TGTGCCACCCATTGGACAGGGAAGCTACTAGATACGCAGTATTTT.

The rearrangement links TRBV7-3 to TRBJ2-1; TRBD1 or TRBD2 may be the D gene (5 bases each). Germline V lookup: CDR1 SGHTA, CDR2 FQGTGA. This CDR3 is 18 amino acids long. The V gene lost 1 base and the J gene lost 2 bases, with 18 bases spanning the gap. This chain's CDR3 is CASSLIGLRVTPYNEQFF. CDR3 bases: TGTGCCAGCAGCTTAATTGGACTCAGGGTGACCCCCTACAATGAGCAGTTCTTC.

There are a few counts of this clonotype. J is TRBJ2-1 and V is TRBV7-2; D gene ambiguous. This CDR3 spans 13 amino acids. Trimming took off 3 bases at V and 4 bases at J, with 7 bases between the two ends. Germline V gene data show CDR1 as SGHTA and CDR2 as FQGNSA. The CDR3, as DNA: TGTGCCAGCAGCTTCGCAGCGTACAATGAGCAGTTCTTC. It translates to CASSFAAYNEQFF.

The chain links TRBV29-1 to TRBJ2-6, with D possibly being TRBD1 (6 bases). The CDR3 length is 18 residues. The V gene lost 0 bases and the J gene lost 2 bases, with 17 bases spanning the gap. From germline, CDR1 is SQVTM and CDR2 ANQGSEA. This CDR3 is CSVEELADSFTGANVLTF. In DNA, the CDR3 is TGCAGCGTTGAAGAACTTGCGGACAGCTTTACTGGGGCCAACGTCCTGACTTTC.

This clonotype appeared a few times. V is TRBV15 and J is TRBJ2-2; perhaps TRBD1 as D (6 bases). Trimming removed 3 bases at V and 4 bases at J, with 9 bases between. CDR1 is LNHNV, CDR2 YYDKDF, per germline (reference sequence). The CDR3 has 14 residues. This chain's CDR3 is CATSSTGFTGELFF. DNA for the CDR3: TGTGCCACCAGCAGCACAGGGTTCACCGGGGAGCTGTTTTTT. The variable domain in full, with the rest retrieved from reference TRBV15 and TRBJ2-2, is DAMVIQNPRYQVTQFGKPVTLSCSQTLNHNVMYWYQQKSSQAPKLLFHYYDKDFNNEADTPDNFQSRRPNTSFCFLDIRSPGLGDTAMYLCATSSTGFTGELFFGEGSRLTVL.

This clonotype was picked up a small number of times. The gene calls are TRBV4-1 and TRBJ2-1, with D unresolved. Germline CDR1 is MGHRA and CDR2 is YSYEKL. The CDR3 contains 11 residues. The germline V and J ends were trimmed by 1 base and 9 bases, with 4 bases remaining between them. CDR3 nucleotides: TGCGCCAGCAGCCAAGGGGGTGAGCAGTTCTTC. It is translated as CASSQGGEQFF.

The chain employs TRBV5-1 and TRBJ2-1, with D unresolved. This CDR3 is 13 amino acids long. Germline CDR1 and CDR2: SGHRS and YFSETQ. The germline V and J ends were trimmed by 4 bases and 5 bases, with 10 bases remaining between them. The CDR3: CASSVQLDNEQFF. CDR3 nucleotides: TGCGCCAGCAGCGTGCAGCTTGACAATGAGCAGTTCTTC. The whole variable domain, remainder taken from reference TRBV5-1 and TRBJ2-1, is KAGVTQTPRYLIKTRGQQVTLSCSPISGHRSVSWYQQTPGQGLQFLFEYFSETQRNKGNFPGRFSGRQFSNSRSEMNVSTLELGDSALYLCASSVQLDNEQFFGPGTRLTVL.

The rearrangement links TRBV7-2 to TRBJ2-1; 9 bases are shared with TRBD1. This CDR3 comprises 14 residues. Germline V lookup: CDR1 SGHTA, CDR2 FQGNSA. With 8 bases clipped from V and 8 bases from J, the junction kept 10 bases outside the gene matches. CDR3 nucleotides: TGTGCCAGCCTCCCGGGACAGGGTGCCCATGAGCAGTTCTTC. Amino acids: CASLPGQGAHEQFF.